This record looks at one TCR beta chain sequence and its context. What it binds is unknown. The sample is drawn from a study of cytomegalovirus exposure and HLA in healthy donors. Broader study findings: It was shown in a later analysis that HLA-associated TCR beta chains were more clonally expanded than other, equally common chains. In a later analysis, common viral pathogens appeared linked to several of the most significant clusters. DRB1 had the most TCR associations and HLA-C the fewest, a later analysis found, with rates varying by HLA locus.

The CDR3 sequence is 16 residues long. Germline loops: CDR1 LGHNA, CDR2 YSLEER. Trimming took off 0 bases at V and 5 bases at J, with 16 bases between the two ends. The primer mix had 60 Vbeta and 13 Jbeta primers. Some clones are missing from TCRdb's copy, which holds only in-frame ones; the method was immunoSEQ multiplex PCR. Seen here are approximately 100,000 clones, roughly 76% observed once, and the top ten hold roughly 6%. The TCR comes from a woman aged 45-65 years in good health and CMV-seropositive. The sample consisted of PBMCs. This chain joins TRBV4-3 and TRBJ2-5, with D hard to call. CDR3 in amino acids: CASSQDLAMTGETQYF. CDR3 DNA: TGCGCCAGCAGCCAAGATCTGGCTATGACTGGGGAGACCCAGTACTTC.